The source of this TCR beta chain is a study of blood T cells in healthy people across ages. This clonotype occurred a few times. It was with a sample-barcoded 5' primer and a J-beta primer mix that a second PCR of roughly 7 to 12 cycles was run. TCRdb processed the 5' RACE reads anew with MiXCR; each CDR3 protein has one entry. The repertoire has about 1.1 million distinct CDR3 sequences, roughly two fifths of them found once; the top ten carry less than 15%. V dropped 1 base and J dropped 3 bases, with 15 bases sitting between them. CDR3 size: 16 residues. Germline V CDR1 and CDR2: LGHNA, YNFKEQ. Donor samples were obtained from healthy Caucasian individuals from Russia, aged 6 to 90.

Sequencing was carried out using blood. The sequence came from a man younger than 35 in good health. The chain couples TRBV4-2 to TRBJ2-5, with D perhaps TRBD1 (5 bases). This chain's CDR3 is CASSQVRSQGEETQYF. In DNA, the CDR3 is TGTGCCAGCAGCCAAGTGAGATCCCAGGGTGAAGAGACCCAGTACTTC.